This TCR beta chain comes out of a study of blood T cell repertoires in COVID-19. CDR3 size: 15 residues. Germline V gives CDR1 LGHNA, CDR2 YNFKEQ. The V and J ends lost 1 base and 4 bases, in that order; junction bases with no gene match: 4. Only in-frame clones appear in the TCRdb table, and some are missing; sequencing was by immunoSEQ multiplex PCR. Of about 14,000 clones detected, roughly 75% appear once; the ten largest clones hold roughly 20%. This clonotype was sampled from a boy between 2 and 15 years old with active or convalescent COVID-19. The material sequenced was peripheral blood. The chain is built from TRBV4-2 and TRBJ1-5, with 7 bases that match TRBD1. The CDR3 coding sequence is TGTGCCAGCAGCCAAGGAGACAGGGAAAATCAGCCCCAGCATTTT. Encoded protein: CASSQGDRENQPQHF.